Below, one T cell receptor beta chain is given with its context. The V end was cut by 6 bases, the J end by 2 bases, with 8 bases between. Germline V gives CDR1 SEHNR, CDR2 FQNEAQ (reference sequence). The CDR3 has 13 residues. Assay: immunoSEQ multiplex PCR; the TCRdb copy retains only in-frame clones and omits some. The data contain roughly 90,000 clones, 85% of them singletons. This sample was taken from a study of cytomegalovirus exposure and HLA in healthy donors. This chain connects TRBV7-9 to TRBJ1-5; D possibly corresponds to TRBD1 (5 bases). The TCR comes from a man aged 18 to 29 in good health and CMV-seropositive. The sequenced sample consisted of PBMCs. CDR3 sequence: CASSPRGNQPQHF. The DNA for the CDR3 is TGTGCCAGCAGTCCCAGGGGCAATCAGCCCCAGCATTTT.